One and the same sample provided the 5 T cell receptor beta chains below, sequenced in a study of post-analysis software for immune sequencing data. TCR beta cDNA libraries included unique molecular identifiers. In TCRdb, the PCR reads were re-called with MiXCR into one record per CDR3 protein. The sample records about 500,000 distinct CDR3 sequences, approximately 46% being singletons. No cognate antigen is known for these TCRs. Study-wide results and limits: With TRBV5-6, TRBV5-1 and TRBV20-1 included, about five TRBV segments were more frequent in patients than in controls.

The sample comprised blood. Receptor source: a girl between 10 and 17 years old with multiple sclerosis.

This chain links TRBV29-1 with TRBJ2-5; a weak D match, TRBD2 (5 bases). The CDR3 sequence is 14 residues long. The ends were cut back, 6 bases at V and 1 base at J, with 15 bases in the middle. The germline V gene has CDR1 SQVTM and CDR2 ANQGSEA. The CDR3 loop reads CSVPPTSTQETQYF. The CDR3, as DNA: TGCAGCGTGCCGCCTACTAGTACCCAAGAGACCCAGTACTTC.

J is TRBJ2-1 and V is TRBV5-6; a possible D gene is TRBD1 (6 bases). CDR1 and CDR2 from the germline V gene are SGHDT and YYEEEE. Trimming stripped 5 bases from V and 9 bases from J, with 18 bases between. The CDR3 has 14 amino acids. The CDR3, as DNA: TGTGCCAGCAGTTATACAGGGTTCTCTAGTGAGCAGTTCTTC. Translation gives CASSYTGFSSEQFF.

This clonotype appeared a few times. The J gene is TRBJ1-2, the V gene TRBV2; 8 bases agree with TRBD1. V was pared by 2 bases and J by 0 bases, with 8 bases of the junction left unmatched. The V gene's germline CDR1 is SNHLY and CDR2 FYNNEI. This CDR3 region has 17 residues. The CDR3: CASSETLLTGANYGYTF. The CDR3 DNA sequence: TGTGCCAGCAGTGAAACCCTGCTGACAGGGGCTAACTATGGCTACACCTTC. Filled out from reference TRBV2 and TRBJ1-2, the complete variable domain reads EPEVTQTPSHQVTQMGQEVILRCVPISNHLYFYWYRQILGQKVEFLVSFYNNEISEKSEIFDDQFSVERPDGSNFTLKIRSTKLEDSAMYFCASSETLLTGANYGYTFGSGTRLTVV.

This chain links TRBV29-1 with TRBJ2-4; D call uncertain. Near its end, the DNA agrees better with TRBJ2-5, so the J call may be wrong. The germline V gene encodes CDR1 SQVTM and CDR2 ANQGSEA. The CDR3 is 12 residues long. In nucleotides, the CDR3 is TGCAGCGTTGTCGGCCTGGCGGTGACCCAGTACTTC. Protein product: CSVVGLAVTQYF.

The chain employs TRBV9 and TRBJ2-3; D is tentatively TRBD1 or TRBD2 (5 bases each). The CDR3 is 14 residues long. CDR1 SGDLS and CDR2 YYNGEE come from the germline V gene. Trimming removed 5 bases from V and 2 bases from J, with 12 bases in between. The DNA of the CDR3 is TGTGCCAGCAGGGGACCGAGTTCCACAGATACGCAGTATTTT. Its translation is CASRGPSSTDTQYF.